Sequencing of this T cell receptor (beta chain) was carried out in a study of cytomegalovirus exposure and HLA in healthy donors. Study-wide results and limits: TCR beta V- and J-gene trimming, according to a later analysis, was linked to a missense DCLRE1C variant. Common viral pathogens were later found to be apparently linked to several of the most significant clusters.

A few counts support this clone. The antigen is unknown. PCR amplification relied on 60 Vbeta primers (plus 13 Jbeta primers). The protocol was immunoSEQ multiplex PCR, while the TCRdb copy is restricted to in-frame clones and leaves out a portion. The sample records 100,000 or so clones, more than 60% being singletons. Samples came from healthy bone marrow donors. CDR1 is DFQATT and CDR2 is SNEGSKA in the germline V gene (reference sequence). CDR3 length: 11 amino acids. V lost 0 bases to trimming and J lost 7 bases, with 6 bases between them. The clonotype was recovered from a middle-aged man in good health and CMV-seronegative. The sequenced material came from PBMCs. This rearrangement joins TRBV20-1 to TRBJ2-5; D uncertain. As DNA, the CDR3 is TGCAGTGCTAGAGATCCAGGGACCCAGTACTTC. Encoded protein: CSARDPGTQYF.